This T cell receptor beta chain was sequenced in a study of human T cells and chemical hapten exposure. Using its own MiXCR run on the RACE reads, TCRdb lists one record per CDR3 protein. The sample lists 180,000 or so distinct CDR3 sequences, 14% seen once, with about 1.8% in the top ten. Per the germline V gene, CDR1 is LGHNA and CDR2 is YSLEER. The CDR3 runs to 15 residues. Trimming removed 0 bases from V and 1 base from J, with 9 bases in between. This clonotype occurred many times. Time point in this sample: patch test 1, 2 weeks after DPC sensitization. Treatment reported: therapeutic diphenylcyclopropenone sensitization with weekly scalp DPC.

Sequencing was performed on whole blood, taken in connection with sensitization to the hapten diphenylcyclopropenone (DPC). V gene TRBV4-3 combines with J gene TRBJ2-5; a possible D gene is TRBD2 (6 bases). This clonotype was sampled from a woman in her 30s with alopecia areata. Some clones in this sample may be carry-over from other donors' samples. Here the CDR3 reads CASSQERGTQETQYF. The CDR3 DNA reads TGCGCCAGCAGCCAAGAGCGGGGAACCCAAGAGACCCAGTACTTC.